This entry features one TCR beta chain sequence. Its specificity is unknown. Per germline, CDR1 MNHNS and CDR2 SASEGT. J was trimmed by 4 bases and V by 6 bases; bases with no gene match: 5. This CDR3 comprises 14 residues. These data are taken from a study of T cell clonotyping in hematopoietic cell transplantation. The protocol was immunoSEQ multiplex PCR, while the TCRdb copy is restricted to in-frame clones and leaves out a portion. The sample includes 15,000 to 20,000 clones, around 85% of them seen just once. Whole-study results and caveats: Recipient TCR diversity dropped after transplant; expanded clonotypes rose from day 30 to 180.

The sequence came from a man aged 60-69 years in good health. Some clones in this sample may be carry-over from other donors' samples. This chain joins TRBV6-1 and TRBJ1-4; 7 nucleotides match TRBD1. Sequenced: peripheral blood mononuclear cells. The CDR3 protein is CASSPDRINEKLFF. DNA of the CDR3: TGTGCCAGCAGCCCGGACAGGATTAATGAAAAACTGTTTTTT.